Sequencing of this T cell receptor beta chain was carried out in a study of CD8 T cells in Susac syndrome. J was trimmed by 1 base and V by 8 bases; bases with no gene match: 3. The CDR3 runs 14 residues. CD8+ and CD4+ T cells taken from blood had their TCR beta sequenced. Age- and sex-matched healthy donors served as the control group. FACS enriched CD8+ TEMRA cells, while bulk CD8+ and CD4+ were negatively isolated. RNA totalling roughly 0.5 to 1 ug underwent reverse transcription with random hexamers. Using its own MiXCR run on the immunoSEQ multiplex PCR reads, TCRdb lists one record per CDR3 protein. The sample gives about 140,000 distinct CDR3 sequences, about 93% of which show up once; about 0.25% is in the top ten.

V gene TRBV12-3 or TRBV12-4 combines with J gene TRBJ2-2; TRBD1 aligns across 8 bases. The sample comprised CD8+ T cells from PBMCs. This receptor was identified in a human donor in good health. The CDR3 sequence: CASSGTGNTGELFF. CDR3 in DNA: TGTGCCAGCTCCGGGACAGGGAACACCGGGGAGCTGTTTTTT.